This TCR beta chain stems from a study of blood T cell repertoires in COVID-19. Overall study context: Sources were T cells, B-cell-depleted T cells, or PBMCs; the material itself was cDNA or gDNA.

Germline-derived CDR1 and CDR2 are SEHNR and FQNEAQ (reference sequence). CDR3 size: 17 residues. With 1 base clipped from V and 2 bases from J, the junction kept 4 bases outside the gene matches. Study members were between about 18 and 100 years old and lived in over 20 US regions. Under the authors' procedure: Cell counts per sample came from amplifying reference gene primers. Method: immunoSEQ multiplex PCR; TCRdb's copy keeps in-frame clones and lacks some. From that table come the V and J calls and clone size; the DNA was used to work out D and trimming. The table shows some 300,000 clones, with roughly 90% occurring only once.

The TCR originated in a woman in her forties who had recovered from COVID-19. Sequenced sample: PBMCs or T cells enriched from blood (not recorded which). The rearrangement joins TRBV7-9 to TRBJ2-7; the match to TRBD2 covers 14 bases. The CDR3 nucleotides read TGTGCCAGCAGCTTAGTGGGGACTAGCGGGGGAGCCTACGAGCAGTACTTC. It translates to CASSLVGTSGGAYEQYF.